This T cell receptor (beta chain) appears in the sequencing data of a study of cytomegalovirus exposure and HLA in healthy donors. As to this clone: Antigen specificity is unknown.

This CDR3 is built from 13 residues. The V gene's germline CDR1 is GTSNPN and CDR2 SVGIG (reference sequence). Trimming removed 2 bases at V and 7 bases at J, with 12 bases between. This table comes from immunoSEQ multiplex PCR, and its TCRdb copy is limited to in-frame clones, with some not included. In the table there are more than 85,000 clones, roughly 90% of which are singletons. Study conclusions and caveats: The listing of 160 or so TCR beta chains classed them as cytomegalovirus-associated.

This sequence joins TRBV30 and TRBJ2-1; D possibly corresponds to TRBD2 (6 bases). Sequencing was carried out using PBMCs. The receptor comes from a woman aged 25 to 39 in good health and CMV-seropositive. The CDR3 DNA reads TGTGCCTGGAGTCAGGGACTCGTGAATGAGCAGTTCTTC. This encodes CAWSQGLVNEQFF.